Following are 28 T cell receptor beta chains from one sample sequenced in a study of T cell responses to AZD1222 COVID-19 vaccine. Here immunoSEQ multiplex PCR was the method, and the copy in TCRdb shows in-frame clones only, minus some. The repertoire holds about 100,000 clones, with more than 75% as singletons. The source material was peripheral blood, sampled on day 0 of AZD1222 vaccination. These receptors all stem from an adult in good health.

The chain recombines TRBV13 with TRBJ1-2; 11 bases agree with TRBD1. Trimming removed 4 bases from V and 6 bases from J; junction bases left unmatched: 4. Germline loops: CDR1 PRHDT, CDR2 FYEKMQ (reference sequence). CDR3 length equals 14 residues. DNA for the CDR3: TGTGCCAGCAGCTCCCGGACAGGGGGCAATGGCTACACCTTC. It codes for CASSSRTGGNGYTF.

The V gene is TRBV6-5, the J gene TRBJ2-7; D uncertain. The CDR3 extends over 15 amino acids. Germline CDR1 is MNHEY and CDR2 is SVGAGI. V lost 0 bases and J 3 bases, leaving 12 bases between the germline ends. As DNA, the CDR3 is TGTGCCAGCAGTTACTCGGGCAGTCAAAGCTACGAGCAGTACTTC. Its protein product is CASSYSGSQSYEQYF.

Only one count was recorded for this clone. V usage is TRBV6-5 and J usage is TRBJ1-6; D gene uncertain. Germline loops: CDR1 MNHEY, CDR2 SVGAGI. V shed 2 bases and J shed 4 bases, with 12 bases lying between them. This CDR3 contains 16 residues. CDR3 residues: CASSYGSPTYNSPLHF. DNA of the CDR3: TGTGCCAGCAGTTACGGGTCCCCCACATATAATTCACCCCTCCACTTT.

V gene TRBV30 combines with J gene TRBJ1-3, with D hard to call. The germline gives CDR1 GTSNPN, CDR2 SVGIG (reference sequence). The V gene lost 0 bases and the J gene lost 0 bases, with 9 bases spanning the gap. This CDR3 spans 15 amino acids. The CDR3 DNA reads as TGTGCCTGGAGTGTATGGCAGCTCTCTGGAAACACCATATATTTT. This gives the protein CAWSVWQLSGNTIYF.

V and J are TRBV5-4 and TRBJ2-3; no firm D call. Germline CDR1 SGHNT, CDR2 YYREEE (reference sequence). The CDR3 totals 15 residues. V was cut by 2 bases and J by 0 bases, with 10 bases left in between. The CDR3 spells CASSFYRPSTDTQYF. DNA of the CDR3: TGTGCCAGCAGCTTTTATCGTCCTAGCACAGATACGCAGTATTTT.

As for this clone: The germline gene is not matched at one end of the junction; a read error may be the cause. The V and J genes are TRBV20-1 and TRBJ2-5, with a possible D match to TRBD2 (5 bases). Per the germline V gene, CDR1 is DFQATT and CDR2 is SNEGSKA (reference sequence). The CDR3 covers 11 residues. Here the CDR3 DNA reads TGCAGTTCTAGCTTCAAAGAGACCCAGTACTTC. Amino acids: CSSSFKETQYF.

This sequence joins TRBV25-1 and TRBJ1-2; perhaps TRBD1 as D (5 bases). Trimming pared 4 bases from V and 6 bases from J, leaving 18 bases between. This CDR3 contains 15 residues. Looked up from germline, CDR1 is MGHDK and CDR2 is SYGVNS. CDR3: CASSGPGRPVDGYTF. In nucleotides, the CDR3 is TGTGCCAGCAGTGGGCCAGGGCGTCCCGTTGATGGCTACACCTTC.

This rearrangement joins TRBV3-1 (or the pseudogene TRBV3-2) to TRBJ2-7, with 14 bases identical to TRBD2. This CDR3 is built from 17 residues. The germline gives CDR1 LGHDT, CDR2 YNNKEL (reference sequence). With V trimmed by 1 base and J by 1 base, 3 bases remained unmatched. As DNA, the CDR3 is TGTGCCAGCAGCCAAGGACTAGCGGGGGGGCCGTCCTACGAGCAGTACTTC. It yields the protein CASSQGLAGGPSYEQYF.

The V gene is TRBV5-1, the J gene TRBJ1-3; no definite D call. CDR3 size: 15 residues. Germline lookup yields CDR1 SGHRS and CDR2 YFSETQ. V lost 2 bases, J lost 0 bases, and 9 bases lay in between. The CDR3 here is CASSFDTASGNTIYF. The CDR3, as DNA: TGCGCCAGCAGCTTTGATACAGCCTCTGGAAACACCATATATTTT.

In its sample, this clone was seen a few times. V is TRBV6-2 or TRBV6-3 and J is TRBJ2-2, with 8 positions matching TRBD1. The CDR3 consists of 17 residues. Germline V gives CDR1 MNHEY, CDR2 SVGEGT. After removal of 6 bases from V and 5 bases from J, the junction contained 14 bases not matched to a gene. CDR3 sequence reads: CASSRATRGPKTGELFF. Written as DNA, the CDR3 is TGTGCCAGCAGCCGAGCCACCAGGGGGCCTAAGACCGGGGAGCTGTTTTTT.

The chain is built from TRBV5-6 and TRBJ1-2; the D gene is possibly TRBD1 (5 bases). The CDR3 totals 14 residues. V was clipped by 3 bases and J by 4 bases, with 13 bases between them. The V gene's germline CDR1 is SGHDT and CDR2 YYEEEE. CDR3 region: CASSWGTGGYGYTF. DNA of the CDR3: TGTGCCAGCAGCTGGGGGACGGGGGGCTATGGCTACACCTTC.

This chain uses TRBV7-8 with TRBJ1-6, with 7 bases identical to TRBD1. Losses at the gene ends were 5 bases for V and 7 bases for J; bases not matched to a gene: 8. Germline CDR1 and CDR2: SGHVS and FQNEAQ. The CDR3 covers 15 residues. The CDR3 region has the DNA TGTGCCAGCAGCGGGCGACAGGGAGGGAATTCACCCCTCCACTTT. This gives the protein CASSGRQGGNSPLHF.

The chain recombines TRBV4-3 with TRBJ2-7; D may be TRBD1 or TRBD2 (5 bases each). Trimming took off 0 bases at V and 1 base at J, with 13 bases between the two ends. This CDR3 comprises 16 residues. CDR1 and CDR2 (germline): LGHNA, YSLEER. CDR3 loop: CASSQEWGTDSYEQYF. In nucleotides, the CDR3 is TGCGCCAGCAGCCAAGAATGGGGGACGGATTCCTACGAGCAGTACTTC.

The chain joins TRBV5-3 to TRBJ1-3, with no clear D. TRBV5-3 is annotated as an ORF whose role is uncertain. This CDR3 is 17 amino acids long. V lost 4 bases and J 0 bases, leaving 17 bases between the germline ends. CDR3 nucleotides: TGTGCCAGAAGCCCCCTTGTTATTTGGTCCTCTGGAAACACCATATATTTT. Translating it yields CARSPLVIWSSGNTIYF.

The chain combines TRBV7-2 with TRBJ1-2, with D perhaps TRBD1 (5 bases). Germline V gene data show CDR1 as SGHTA and CDR2 as FQGNSA. The CDR3 runs 16 residues. The V and J ends lost 5 bases and 7 bases respectively, with 23 bases between them. The DNA for the CDR3 is TGTGCCAGCAGCACAGCGATCCCAGGGCCCCGGGGTGGCTACACCTTC. It specifies CASSTAIPGPRGGYTF.

The J gene is TRBJ1-5, the V gene TRBV6-5; D is unclear. The germline V gene encodes CDR1 MNHEY and CDR2 SVGAGI. V was pared by 6 bases and J by 3 bases, with 6 bases between. This CDR3 is built from 12 residues. The CDR3 bases are TGTGCCAGCAGGATGAACAATCAGCCCCAGCATTTT. Translated, it gives CASRMNNQPQHF.

The V and J genes are TRBV18 and TRBJ2-7; D possibly corresponds to TRBD2 (7 bases). V was clipped by 0 bases and J by 2 bases, with 11 bases between them. The CDR3 has 15 residues. Germline-derived CDR1 and CDR2 are KGHSH and LQKENI. CDR3 amino acids: CASSPPGGLAYEQYF. CDR3 bases: TGTGCCAGCTCACCACCCGGGGGGCTAGCCTACGAGCAGTACTTC.

The chain combines TRBV9 with TRBJ2-4; no clear D gene. Germline values: CDR1 SGDLS, CDR2 YYNGEE. The CDR3 spans 16 residues. The ends were cut back, 2 bases at V and 1 base at J, with 13 bases in the middle. In DNA, the CDR3 is TGTGCCAGCAGCGTCGGCAACACGGCGGCCAAAAACATTCAGTACTTC. Translation gives CASSVGNTAAKNIQYF.

V gene TRBV6-2 or TRBV6-3 combines with J gene TRBJ2-7, with 8 nucleotides matching TRBD2. Losses at the gene ends were 2 bases for V and 1 base for J; bases not matched to a gene: 10. This CDR3 is built from 17 residues. In germline, CDR1 is MNHEY, CDR2 SVGEGT. This CDR3 is CASSYHILAASSYEQYF. CDR3 in DNA: TGTGCCAGCAGTTACCATATACTAGCGGCTTCTTCCTACGAGCAGTACTTC.

V and J are TRBV19 and TRBJ2-3; D ambiguous. Trimming took off 1 base at V and 1 base at J, with 0 bases between the two ends. The CDR3 has 12 residues. Looked up from germline, CDR1 is LNHDA and CDR2 is SQIVND (reference sequence). CDR3 DNA sequence: TGTGCCAGTAGTATAGGCACAGATACGCAGTATTTT. It is translated as CASSIGTDTQYF. Filled out from reference TRBV19 and TRBJ2-3, the complete variable domain reads DGGITQSPKYLFRKEGQNVTLSCEQNLNHDAMYWYRQDPGQGLRLIYYSQIVNDFQKGDIAEGYSVSREKKESFPLTVTSAQKNPTAFYLCASSIGTDTQYFGPGTRLTVL.

Here the CDR3 reads CASGSRGRAEAFF. The CDR3 DNA reads as TGTGCTAGTGGTTCCAGGGGACGGGCTGAAGCTTTCTTT. The rearrangement links TRBV12-5 to TRBJ1-1; weak D call: TRBD1 (6 bases). The length of the CDR3 is 13 residues. The germline V gene has CDR1 LGHNT and CDR2 FRNRAP. The V end was cut by 4 bases, the J end by 6 bases, with 12 bases between.

V gene TRBV6-1 combines with J gene TRBJ1-6, with D hard to call. Trimming cost V 3 bases and J 14 bases, with 20 bases left between them. The CDR3 consists of 15 residues. Germline CDR1 and CDR2: MNHNS and SASEGT. The chain's CDR3 is CASSDSVPPGWTLHF. DNA of the CDR3: TGTGCCAGCAGTGATTCAGTCCCCCCGGGCTGGACCCTCCACTTT.

The chain is built from TRBV14 and TRBJ2-2; D call uncertain. Looked up from germline, CDR1 is SGHDN and CDR2 is FVKESK. The CDR3 loop spans 13 amino acids. V lost 4 bases and J 4 bases, leaving 7 bases between the germline ends. The CDR3 region is CASSRAGTGELFF. The CDR3, as DNA: TGTGCCAGCAGCCGAGCTGGCACCGGGGAGCTGTTTTTT. Supplemented by reference TRBV14 and TRBJ2-2, the full variable domain reads EAGVTQFPSHSVIEKGQTVTLRCDPISGHDNLYWYRRVMGKEIKFLLHFVKESKQDESGMPNNRFLAERTGGTYSTLKVQPAELEDSGVYFCASSRAGTGELFFGEGSRLTVL.

V and J are TRBV7-6 and TRBJ2-1; D may be TRBD2 (5 bases). The germline V and J ends were trimmed by 1 base and 4 bases, with 17 bases remaining between them. Germline loops: CDR1 SGHVS, CDR2 FNYEAQ. This CDR3 has 17 residues. In nucleotides, the CDR3 is TGTGCCAGCAGCTTAGGAAGCGGTTTGGGCCTATACAATGAGCAGTTCTTC. Protein sequence: CASSLGSGLGLYNEQFF.

V usage is TRBV24-1 and J usage is TRBJ2-3; D tentatively reads TRBD1 or TRBD2 (7 bases each). CDR1 KGHDR and CDR2 SFDVKD come from the germline V gene. Trimming cost V 1 base and J 5 bases, with 12 bases left between them. The CDR3 spans 15 residues. For the CDR3, the DNA is TGTGCCACCAGTGATTTTGCCAGGGGGGGAGATACGCAGTATTTT. This gives the protein CATSDFARGGDTQYF.

V is TRBV19 and J is TRBJ1-5; D possibly corresponds to TRBD1 (5 bases). Germline V lookup: CDR1 LNHDA, CDR2 SQIVND (reference sequence). Trimming took off 5 bases at V and 7 bases at J, with 9 bases between the two ends. CDR3 size: 12 residues. The CDR3 nucleotides are TGTGCCAGTAGTGGGGGAGGACAGCCCCAGCATTTT. It codes for CASSGGGQPQHF. Variable domain in full (rest from reference TRBV19 and TRBJ1-5): DGGITQSPKYLFRKEGQNVTLSCEQNLNHDAMYWYRQDPGQGLRLIYYSQIVNDFQKGDIAEGYSVSREKKESFPLTVTSAQKNPTAFYLCASSGGGQPQHFGDGTRLSIL.

CDR3 nucleotide sequence: TGTGCCAGTAGTATCGGCAGACAGATACTCTCTGGAAACACCATATATTTT. It specifies CASSIGRQILSGNTIYF. The V gene is TRBV19, the J gene TRBJ1-3; D is perhaps TRBD1 (5 bases). The CDR3 consists of 17 residues. V dropped 3 bases and J dropped 0 bases, with 15 bases sitting between them. CDR1 LNHDA and CDR2 SQIVND come from the germline V gene (reference sequence).

The CDR3 bases are TGTGCCAGCAGGTGGGCGGCGGGGGAGAGCTCCTACAATGAGCAGTTCTTC. It yields the protein CASRWAAGESSYNEQFF. V usage is TRBV11-2 and J usage is TRBJ2-1; the match to TRBD2 covers 7 bases. The CDR3 contains 17 residues. Germline V lookup: CDR1 SGHAT, CDR2 FQNNGV. J gave up 0 bases and V 6 bases, and 11 bases lay outside the gene matches.